Listed below are T cell receptor beta chains from one sample, sequenced in a study of blood T cell repertoires in COVID-19. Generated by immunoSEQ multiplex PCR, the TCRdb table keeps only in-frame clones and is missing some. The sample includes about 360,000 clones, over 75% seen only once; the top ten take 1.5% to 2.5%. Sequencing was done on a sample of PBMCs or T cells enriched from blood (not recorded which). Receptor source: a middle-aged man in a cohort exposed to, infected with or recovered from COVID-19 (not recorded which). CDR3s include the opening cysteine and the closing phenylalanine or tryptophan. The order of the fields is clone size, D gene, V gene, J gene, CDR3 protein, CDR3 DNA. The D gene is left open where the match is weak. A clone size is listed for some rows: how often the clone was seen (once, few, many), or a class if it is expanded.

NA	NA	TRBV27	TRBJ1-2	CASSLGQGGNYGYTF	TGTGCCAGCAGTTTAGGGCAGGGTGGCAACTATGGCTACACCTTC
NA	NA	TRBV30	TRBJ1-2	CAWSQGGYTF	TGTGCCTGGTCCCAGGGGGGCTACACCTTC
NA	NA	TRBV29-1	TRBJ2-6	CSVEERVDSRSGANVLTF	TGCAGCGTTGAAGAAAGGGTGGACAGTCGCTCTGGGGCCAACGTCCTGACTTTC
NA	NA	TRBV30	TRBJ1-4	CAWSVPGKSDEKLFF	TGTGCCTGGAGTGTACCGGGGAAAAGCGATGAAAAACTGTTTTTT
NA	NA	TRBV6-5	TRBJ1-2	CASSLAGNYGYTF	TGTGCCAGCAGTTTGGCAGGGAACTATGGCTACACCTTC
few	TRBD2	TRBV9	TRBJ2-1	CASSVSSGSWSSYNEQFF	TGTGCCAGCAGCGTTTCTAGCGGGAGTTGGAGCTCCTACAATGAGCAGTTCTTC
NA	NA	TRBV7-9	TRBJ1-5	CASSSTDRSNQPQHF	TGTGCCAGCAGCTCCACTGACAGGTCCAATCAGCCCCAGCATTTT
NA	NA	TRBV10-3	TRBJ2-5	CAIRENGQGGRETQYF	TGTGCCATCAGGGAGAATGGACAGGGAGGGCGAGAGACCCAGTACTTC
NA	NA	TRBV28	TRBJ1-1	CALGGRNTEAFF	TGTGCCTTGGGGGGGCGCAATACTGAAGCTTTCTTT
NA	NA	TRBV11-2	TRBJ2-1	CASSGRLVSGEQFF	TGTGCCAGCAGCGGGCGACTAGTTTCTGGTGAGCAGTTCTTC
NA	NA	TRBV28	TRBJ1-6	CATSFIGPNYNSPLHF	TGTGCCACCTCCTTTATCGGTCCCAACTATAATTCACCCCTCCACTTT
NA	NA	TRBV5-1	TRBJ1-6	CASSGMTGRTYNSPLHF	TGCGCCAGCAGCGGGATGACAGGCCGTACCTATAATTCACCCCTCCACTTT
NA	NA	TRBV29-1	TRBJ2-1	CSVEYTRGYNEQFF	TGCAGCGTTGAGTATACCAGGGGCTACAATGAGCAGTTCTTC
NA	TRBD1	TRBV11-1	TRBJ1-1	CASSKNRGREAFF	TGTGCCAGCAGCAAAAACAGGGGGCGTGAAGCTTTCTTT
once	TRBD1	TRBV29-1	TRBJ2-3	CSERQGATDTQYF	TGCAGCGAGAGACAGGGGGCAACAGATACGCAGTATTTT
NA	NA	TRBV9	TRBJ2-2	CASSVQALANGELFF	TGTGCCAGCAGCGTTCAGGCCCTAGCGAACGGGGAGCTGTTTTTT
NA	TRBD2	TRBV4-1	TRBJ2-3	CASSQTHPGLAGGTDTQYF	TGCGCCAGCAGCCAAACCCACCCGGGACTAGCGGGAGGCACAGATACGCAGTATTTT
NA	TRBD1	TRBV19	TRBJ1-1	CASQDRGQRGTEAFF	TGTGCCAGTCAAGACAGGGGGCAAAGGGGCACTGAAGCTTTCTTT
NA	TRBD1	TRBV10-3	TRBJ1-4	CAISLGQGSNEKLFF	TGTGCCATCAGCTTGGGACAGGGAAGTAATGAAAAACTGTTTTTT
NA	TRBD2	TRBV30	TRBJ2-1	CAWSVLLAGGDEQFF	TGTGCCTGGAGTGTTTTACTAGCGGGAGGGGATGAGCAGTTCTTC
NA	TRBD2	TRBV5-1	TRBJ2-7	CASKSRGDSYEQYF	TGCGCCAGCAAAAGCCGGGGGGACTCCTACGAGCAGTACTTC
NA	TRBD2	TRBV6-1	TRBJ2-3	CASSVGLAGGGDTQYF	TGTGCCAGCAGTGTGGGACTAGCGGGAGGGGGCGATACGCAGTATTTT
NA	NA	TRBV11-2	TRBJ2-7	CASSPSPGTSRRGQYF	TGTGCCAGCAGCCCATCCCCCGGGACATCCCGGCGTGGGCAGTACTTC
NA	NA	TRBV6-2/TRBV6-3	TRBJ2-1	CASSPAEFYNEQFF	TGTGCCAGCAGTCCAGCGGAATTCTACAATGAGCAGTTCTTC
NA	TRBD2	TRBV4-1	TRBJ2-7	CASSQASGSLPYEQYF	TGCGCCAGCAGCCAAGCTAGCGGGAGCCTCCCCTACGAGCAGTACTTC
NA	TRBD2	TRBV5-1	TRBJ2-7	CASSLGLAGGYEQYF	TGCGCCAGCAGCTTGGGACTAGCGGGCGGGTACGAGCAGTACTTC
NA	TRBD1	TRBV29-1	TRBJ2-7	CSVAMTGYEQYF	TGCAGCGTCGCTATGACAGGGTACGAGCAGTACTTC
NA	TRBD1	TRBV4-1	TRBJ1-2	CASSQDRRGQHTF	TGCGCCAGCAGCCAAGATCGCAGGGGGCAACACACCTTC
NA	NA	TRBV28	TRBJ2-3	CASSLRSITDTQYF	TGTGCCAGCAGTTTACGGAGCATTACAGATACGCAGTATTTT
NA	TRBD1	TRBV19	TRBJ1-1	CASRTGGGTEAFF	TGTGCCAGTAGGACAGGGGGAGGTACTGAAGCTTTCTTT
NA	NA	TRBV6-6	TRBJ1-1	CASSYGGTEAFF	TGTGCCAGCAGTTACGGGGGGACTGAAGCTTTCTTT
NA	NA	TRBV28	TRBJ1-3	CASSLRPVTGGGNTIYF	TGTGCCAGCAGTTTACGCCCGGTGACCGGGGGTGGAAACACCATATATTTT
NA	TRBD1	TRBV6-1	TRBJ1-2	CASSEVEGAYYGYTF	TGTGCCAGCAGTGAAGTTGAGGGGGCCTACTATGGCTACACCTTC
few	TRBD1	TRBV10-1	TRBJ1-1	CASSETRQGTEAFF	TGCGCCAGCAGTGAGACCCGACAGGGAACTGAGGCTTTCTTT
NA	NA	TRBV28	TRBJ2-7	CASSFTGRGDYEQYF	TGTGCCAGCAGTTTTACCGGGAGAGGGGACTACGAGCAGTACTTC
NA	TRBD2	TRBV28	TRBJ2-1	CASSFSGGPANEQFF	TGTGCCAGCAGTTTCTCGGGAGGGCCGGCCAATGAGCAGTTCTTC
NA	TRBD2	TRBV5-1	TRBJ2-2	CASSFRAGGPDGELFF	TGCGCCAGCAGCTTTAGAGCGGGAGGGCCCGACGGGGAGCTGTTTTTT
NA	NA	TRBV5-1	TRBJ2-1	CASSLLASPPLNEQFF	TGCGCCAGCAGCTTGCTAGCGTCCCCCCCTCTCAATGAGCAGTTCTTC
NA	TRBD1	TRBV20-1	TRBJ1-5	CSASSRGRFYSNQPQHF	TGCAGTGCTAGTAGCAGGGGGCGATTTTATAGCAATCAGCCCCAGCATTTT
NA	TRBD2	TRBV7-3	TRBJ2-2	CASSPHSGSNTGELFF	TGTGCCAGCAGCCCCCACAGCGGGAGTAACACCGGGGAGCTGTTTTTT
once	NA	TRBV4-1	TRBJ1-1	CASSQDNRELNTEAFF	TGCGCCAGCAGCCAAGATAATCGGGAACTAAACACTGAAGCTTTCTTT
once	TRBD2	TRBV30	TRBJ2-3	CAWSRSGRATDTQYF	TGTGCCTGGAGTAGAAGCGGGAGGGCCACAGATACGCAGTATTTT
NA	TRBD1	TRBV11-1	TRBJ2-7	CASSFGRGYYEQYF	TGTGCCAGCAGCTTCGGCAGGGGGTACTACGAGCAGTACTTC
NA	NA	TRBV7-8	TRBJ2-7	CASSLAVQGEIYEQYF	TGTGCCAGCAGCTTAGCGGTCCAGGGCGAAATCTACGAGCAGTACTTC
NA	TRBD2	TRBV7-3	TRBJ2-1	CASSSLPAGVGDEQFF	TGTGCCAGCAGCTCTCTCCCAGCGGGAGTTGGAGATGAGCAGTTCTTC
once	TRBD2	TRBV19	TRBJ2-3	CASRGLADSTDTQYF	TGTGCCAGTCGCGGACTAGCTGATAGCACAGATACGCAGTATTTT